Each of the 8 T cell receptor beta chains below was sequenced from the same sample in a study of T cell changes during pregnancy in multiple sclerosis. TCRdb's copy holds only in-frame clones and misses some; the assay was immunoSEQ multiplex PCR. Of 70,000 or so clones in the sample, almost 95% were seen once. This sample comprised peripheral blood, obtained in the third trimester of pregnancy. The receptor source for this set is a female donor in good health, enrolled as a control in a pregnancy study.

DNA of the CDR3: TGTGCCAGCAGCCCCCGGACAGGGGGATCCTACGAGCAGTACTTC. Encoded protein: CASSPRTGGSYEQYF. The chain links TRBV5-4 to TRBJ2-7, with 10 bases lining up with TRBD1. Germline V gene data show CDR1 as SGHNT and CDR2 as YYREEE (reference sequence). After removal of 4 bases from V and 1 base from J, the junction contained 5 bases not matched to a gene. This CDR3 spans 15 amino acids.

This chain connects TRBV27 to TRBJ2-5; a weak D match, TRBD2 (6 bases). Between the trimmed V and J ends, which lost 5 bases and 6 bases, there was a span of 16 bases. CDR3 length: 14 amino acids. CDR1 is MNHEY and CDR2 is SMNVEV in the germline V gene (reference sequence). The CDR3 nucleotides read TGTGCCAGCAGTGGTAGCGGATGGGGACAGACCCAGTACTTC. It yields the protein CASSGSGWGQTQYF.

V gene TRBV9 combines with J gene TRBJ2-7; 8 bases align to TRBD1. Germline V gene sequence: CDR1 SGDLS, CDR2 YYNGEE. V lost 3 bases, J lost 0 bases, and 5 bases stayed unmatched. The CDR3 is 15 residues long. In DNA form, the CDR3 reads TGTGCCAGCAGCGGCTCAGGGGGCCACTCCTACGAGCAGTACTTC. Translation gives CASSGSGGHSYEQYF.

This chain joins TRBV4-1 and TRBJ2-2, with TRBD1 as a possible D gene (6 bases). The CDR3 has 17 amino acids. CDR1 is MGHRA, CDR2 YSYEKL, per germline. Trimming removed 3 bases from V and 3 bases from J, with 17 bases in between. CDR3 DNA sequence: TGCGCCAGCAGCCAGACCTCAGGGCAGGGGTACACCGGGGAGCTGTTTTTT. As protein: CASSQTSGQGYTGELFF.

The CDR3 region has the DNA TGTGCCAGCAGTTTATACGGGAGGGGCAATGAGCAGTTCTTC. Its translation is CASSLYGRGNEQFF. The rearrangement uses TRBV27 and TRBJ2-1, with 8 bases aligning to TRBD2. This CDR3 spans 14 amino acids. Germline CDR1 MNHEY, CDR2 SMNVEV (reference sequence). V dropped 1 base and J dropped 6; count of bases not matched to a gene: 2.

The chain uses TRBV27 and TRBJ2-1; 7 bases map to TRBD2. CDR1 and CDR2 from the germline V gene are MNHEY and SMNVEV (reference sequence). Germline trimming cut 3 bases from V and 6 bases from J; bases unmatched to any gene: 14. The CDR3 totals 17 residues. The chain's CDR3 is CASSFRHTGTTINEQFF. CDR3 DNA sequence: TGTGCCAGCAGTTTTCGGCACACCGGGACTACAATCAATGAGCAGTTCTTC.

The chain recombines TRBV27 with TRBJ2-3; possibly TRBD1 for D (6 bases). The CDR3 length is 14 residues. Germline lookup yields CDR1 MNHEY and CDR2 SMNVEV (reference sequence). V was pared by 3 bases and J by 6 bases, with 13 bases between. CDR3 nucleotide sequence: TGTGCCAGCAGTTTTTCCAGGGGAGTGGATACGCAGTATTTT. This gives the protein CASSFSRGVDTQYF.

J is TRBJ2-4 and V is TRBV7-3, with D unresolved. V was pared by 5 bases and J by 8 bases, with 16 bases between. The CDR3 spans 14 residues. The germline gives CDR1 SGHTA, CDR2 FQGTGA. The CDR3 DNA follows: TGTGCCAGCAGCCCAACTACCGGAGCCGACATTCAGTACTTC. Translating it yields CASSPTTGADIQYF. Together with reference TRBV7-3 and TRBJ2-4, the CDR3 gives the full variable domain: GAGVSQTPSNKVTEKGKYVELRCDPISGHTALYWYRQSLGQGPEFLIYFQGTGAADDSGLPNDRFFAVRPEGSVSTLKIQRTERGDSAVYLCASSPTTGADIQYFGAGTRLSVL.